This is a list of T cell receptor beta chains from one sample in a study of CD8+ T cells in alopecia areata. Here immunoSEQ multiplex PCR was the method, and the copy in TCRdb shows in-frame clones only, minus some. The sample has about 200,000 clones; 58% are singletons. Here the sequenced sample was CD4+ T cells sorted from blood, taken at week 24, from a patient treated with tofacitinib. The receptor set was obtained from a human donor with alopecia areata. The CDR3 runs from the conserved cysteine through the conserved F or W. The D gene is left open where the match is weak. Clone size, where shown, is once, few, many, or a class for clones that have expanded.

J gene: TRBJ2-1
clone size: few
D gene: -
V gene: TRBV6-5
CDR3 DNA: TGTGCCAGCAGTTATAGGGGGGTGACCTACAATGAGCAGTTCTTC
CDR3 protein: CASSYRGVTYNEQFF

J gene: TRBJ2-5
clone size: -
D gene: -
V gene: TRBV12-5
CDR3 DNA: TGTGCTAGTGGTTTGGGCACACAAGAGACCCAGTACTTC
CDR3 protein: CASGLGTQETQYF

J gene: TRBJ2-7
clone size: few
D gene: -
V gene: TRBV5-1
CDR3 DNA: TGCGCCAGCAGCTTGGTGGGAGGAAGCTCCTACGAGCAGTACTTC
CDR3 protein: CASSLVGGSSYEQYF

J gene: TRBJ1-1
clone size: -
D gene: -
V gene: TRBV4-3
CDR3 DNA: TGCGCCAGCAGCCAGTCACTCCCGGGAGCTCCCATGAACACTGAAGCTTTCTTT
CDR3 protein: CASSQSLPGAPMNTEAFF

J gene: TRBJ2-5
clone size: -
D gene: -
V gene: TRBV29-1
CDR3 DNA: TGCAGCGTCCCTCTCATGGGGGGACAAGAGACCCAGTACTTC
CDR3 protein: CSVPLMGGQETQYF

J gene: TRBJ2-3
clone size: -
D gene: TRBD2
V gene: TRBV25-1
CDR3 DNA: TGTGCCAGCAGTGAATCTCGCGGGAGGGGAGATACGCAGTATTTT
CDR3 protein: CASSESRGRGDTQYF

J gene: TRBJ2-7
clone size: -
D gene: TRBD2
V gene: TRBV4-1
CDR3 DNA: TGCGCCAGCAGCCAAGACCCCCCCGGCGGGCTAGCGGGAGGGCCCTCGCTCAACTTC
CDR3 protein: CASSQDPPGGLAGGPSLNF

J gene: TRBJ2-6
clone size: -
D gene: -
V gene: TRBV6-5
CDR3 DNA: TGTGCCAGCAGCCGCCTCTCTGGGGCCAACGTCCTGACTTTC
CDR3 protein: CASSRLSGANVLTF

J gene: TRBJ2-3
clone size: few
D gene: -
V gene: TRBV5-1
CDR3 DNA: TGCGCCAGCAGCGTCGAGCCTAGCACAGATACGCAGTATTTT
CDR3 protein: CASSVEPSTDTQYF

J gene: TRBJ2-5
clone size: few
D gene: -
V gene: TRBV4-2
CDR3 DNA: TGTGCCAGCAGCCCCACCGGGGCTTCGACTCAAGAGACCCAGTACTTC
CDR3 protein: CASSPTGASTQETQYF